This T cell receptor (beta chain) was recorded in a study of T cells in Graves' hyperthyroidism and ophthalmopathy. Graves' hyperthyroidism showing no ophthalmopathy progression within 18 months was considered stable. Newly diagnosed patients aged 18 to 65 had hyperthyroidism of under 2 months' duration. Clinical symptoms, serum thyroxine and TRAb, thyroid ultrasound and orbital computed tomography were used for the diagnoses. Extraction of PBMCs used roughly 9.4 ml of fresh peripheral blood. This CDR3 has 17 residues. Trimming removed 2 bases from V and 2 bases from J, with 17 bases in between. Germline assignment: CDR1 SGHTA and CDR2 FQGNSA. Amplified TCR beta CDR3 regions came from RNA transcripts. First-round RT-PCR with HTBI primers amplified the TCR CDR3 region. MiXCR, applied by TCRdb to the multiplex PCR reads, yields one record per CDR3 protein. The repertoire holds about 720,000 distinct CDR3 sequences, with roughly 17% as singletons.

This clonotype was recorded many times. The receptor was isolated from a man younger than 35 with Graves' hyperthyroidism. The gene calls are TRBV7-2 and TRBJ2-3; the D call may be TRBD1 or TRBD2 (7 bases each). Sequenced material: blood. The CDR3 is CASSLHRAGQITDTQYF. As DNA, the CDR3 is TGTGCCAGCAGCTTACATCGAGCGGGACAGATCACAGATACGCAGTATTTT. The full variable domain, rest sourced from reference TRBV7-2 and TRBJ2-3, is GAGVSQSPSNKVTEKGKDVELRCDPISGHTALYWYRQSLGQGLEFLIYFQGNSAPDKSGLPSDRFSAERTGGSVSTLTIQRTQQEDSAVYLCASSLHRAGQITDTQYFGPGTRLTVL.